This entry lists 13 T cell receptor beta chains sequenced from one sample in a study of T cells in tuberculosis. Sequencing was performed with immunoSEQ multiplex PCR; in TCRdb, only in-frame clones are kept and a portion is missing. The table lists some 30,000 clones, 80% to 95% of them singletons. The sample taken for sequencing was PBMCs. The receptors were gathered from a donor aged 10-29 years with latent tuberculosis or without tuberculosis infection. Some clones in this sample may be carry-over from other donors' samples.

The V call is TRBV7-2, the J call TRBJ2-7; 8 nucleotides agree with TRBD2. The V and J ends lost 0 bases and 9 bases, in that order; junction bases with no gene match: 7. The CDR3 contains 14 residues. Germline CDR1 SGHTA, CDR2 FQGNSA. The DNA of the CDR3 is TGTGCCAGCAGCTTAGCGGGAAGCGGGAGTTTGCAGTACTTC. This encodes CASSLAGSGSLQYF.

The V gene is TRBV27, the J gene TRBJ1-1; D gene unclear. This CDR3 has 13 amino acids. Germline CDR1 reads MNHEY; CDR2 reads SMNVEV (reference sequence). Trimming took 2 bases from V and 1 from J, leaving 5 bases between them. DNA of the CDR3: TGTGCCAGCAGTTTAGCGGGGAACACTGAAGCTTTCTTT. This gives the protein CASSLAGNTEAFF.

The chain joins TRBV5-1 to TRBJ1-1, with D unresolved. V lost 0 bases, J lost 2 bases, and 11 bases lay in between. Germline values: CDR1 SGHRS, CDR2 YFSETQ. The CDR3 sequence is 15 residues long. CDR3 loop: CASSLGASINTEAFF. In nucleotides, the CDR3 is TGCGCCAGCAGCTTGGGAGCTTCCATTAACACTGAAGCTTTCTTT.

The rearrangement links TRBV14 to TRBJ2-1, with 9 bases fitting TRBD2. Per the germline V gene, CDR1 is SGHDN and CDR2 is FVKESK. Trimming removed 0 bases from V and 7 bases from J; junction bases left unmatched: 4. The CDR3 has 15 residues. The CDR3 sequence: CASSQDLAGINEQFF. CDR3 DNA: TGTGCCAGCAGCCAAGACCTAGCGGGAATAAATGAGCAGTTCTTC.

The V gene is TRBV13, the J gene TRBJ2-7; 11 positions match TRBD2. V gave up 0 bases and J gave up 7 bases; unmatched junction bases: 8. CDR3 size: 16 residues. Germline V gene data show CDR1 as PRHDT and CDR2 as FYEKMQ (reference sequence). The CDR3 reads CASSLGTSGTRGEQYF. As DNA, the CDR3 is TGTGCCAGCAGCTTAGGGACTAGCGGGACGAGGGGAGAGCAGTACTTC.

The chain carries TRBV10-2 and TRBJ1-1; maybe TRBD1 (5 bases). Trimming pared 7 bases from V and 2 bases from J, leaving 11 bases between. Germline V gene sequence: CDR1 WSHSY, CDR2 SAAADI. The CDR3 is 13 residues long. The CDR3 region has the DNA TGCGCCAGCACTCAGACAGCTAACACTGAAGCTTTCTTT. Its translation is CASTQTANTEAFF.

The V gene is TRBV2, the J gene TRBJ1-1; TRBD1 aligns across 7 bases. In germline, CDR1 is SNHLY, CDR2 FYNNEI. This CDR3 region has 13 residues. Unmatched junction bases numbered 6, after V lost 6 bases and J lost 5 bases. CDR3 loop: CASRETGDTEAFF. CDR3 in DNA: TGTGCCAGCAGAGAAACAGGGGATACTGAAGCTTTCTTT.

This rearrangement joins TRBV28 to TRBJ1-2; possible D gene TRBD1, 6 bases. This CDR3 is 14 amino acids long. The V and J ends lost 6 bases and 4 bases respectively, with 15 bases between them. From germline, CDR1 is MDHEN and CDR2 SYDVKM. CDR3 residues: CASRWDKTLYGYTF. Here the CDR3 DNA reads TGTGCCAGCAGATGGGACAAAACACTCTATGGCTACACCTTC.

CDR3 in amino acids: CASSDLGLVYNEQFF. For the CDR3, the DNA is TGTGCCAGCAGTGATCTGGGACTAGTCTACAATGAGCAGTTCTTC. V gene TRBV2 combines with J gene TRBJ2-1; 8 bases match TRBD2. Germline lookup yields CDR1 SNHLY and CDR2 FYNNEI. This CDR3 contains 15 residues. V shed 3 bases, J shed 3 bases, and the junction held 4 bases outside the gene matches.

The rearrangement uses TRBV6-5 and TRBJ1-1; the D is unclear. The germline gives CDR1 MNHEY, CDR2 SVGAGI. The germline V and J ends were trimmed by 0 bases and 0 bases, with 8 bases remaining between them. The CDR3 runs 15 residues. DNA of the CDR3: TGTGCCAGCAGTTACTCGGGCACAGTGAACACTGAAGCTTTCTTT. Encoded protein: CASSYSGTVNTEAFF.

The chain employs TRBV4-1 and TRBJ1-1; D is possibly TRBD1 (5 bases). Germline V gene sequence: CDR1 MGHRA, CDR2 YSYEKL. The CDR3 contains 14 residues. Trimming removed 4 bases from V and 3 bases from J, with 12 bases in between. CDR3 region: CASSPQGSDTEAFF. As DNA, the CDR3 is TGCGCCAGCAGCCCCCAGGGATCGGACACTGAAGCTTTCTTT.

This chain uses TRBV29-1 with TRBJ1-1, with a possible D match to TRBD1 (6 bases). Germline CDR1 SQVTM, CDR2 ANQGSEA. There are 12 residues in the CDR3. Trimming took off 6 bases at V and 5 bases at J, with 13 bases between the two ends. This chain's CDR3 is CSVGTHLTEAFF. CDR3 DNA: TGCAGCGTCGGGACACACCTTACTGAAGCTTTCTTT.

The rearrangement joins TRBV10-3 to TRBJ2-7; maybe TRBD2 (6 bases). The CDR3 runs to 16 residues. Trimming stripped 0 bases from V and 5 bases from J, with 17 bases between. Germline V gene data show CDR1 as ENHRY and CDR2 as SYGVKD. Here the CDR3 reads CAISESASWEANEQYF. The CDR3 nucleotides are TGTGCCATCAGTGAGTCGGCTTCCTGGGAGGCAAACGAGCAGTACTTC.